This T cell receptor beta chain was recorded in a study of blood T cell repertoires in COVID-19. Study-wide context: COVID-19 samples from acute and convalescent phases originated in the United States, Italy and Spain. In each case, the material was cDNA or gDNA derived from T cells, B-cell-depleted T cells, or PBMCs.

In the authors' workflow: Reference gene primer amplification in the assay estimated nucleated cell counts. TCRdb's table, derived via immunoSEQ multiplex PCR, lists solely in-frame clones and lacks some. The DNA gave D and trimming, while V, J and clone size come from that table. Here the sample spans around 100,000 clones, 87% being singletons. Trimming shortened V by 9 bases and J by 8 bases, and 14 bases separated the two germline ends. The length of the CDR3 is 12 residues. The germline V gene encodes CDR1 SNHLY and CDR2 FYNNEI. The V call is TRBV2, the J call TRBJ1-5; D is unclear. This sequence originates from a human donor in a cohort sampled during active COVID-19. Sample: peripheral blood. CDR3 protein: CARLTSLEPQHF. The CDR3 DNA follows: TGTGCCAGACTTACTAGTTTGGAGCCCCAGCATTTT.